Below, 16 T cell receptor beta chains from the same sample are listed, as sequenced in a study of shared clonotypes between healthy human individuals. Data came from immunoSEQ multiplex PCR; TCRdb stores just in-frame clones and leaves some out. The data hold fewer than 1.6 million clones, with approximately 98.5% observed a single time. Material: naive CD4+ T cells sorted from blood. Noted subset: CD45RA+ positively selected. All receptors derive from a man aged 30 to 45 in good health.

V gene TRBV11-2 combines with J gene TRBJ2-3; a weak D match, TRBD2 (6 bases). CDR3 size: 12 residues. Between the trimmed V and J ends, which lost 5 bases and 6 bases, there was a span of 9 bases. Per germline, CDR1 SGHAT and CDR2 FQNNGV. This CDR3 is CASSPRGDTQYF. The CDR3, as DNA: TGTGCCAGCAGCCCCCGGGGGGATACGCAGTATTTT.

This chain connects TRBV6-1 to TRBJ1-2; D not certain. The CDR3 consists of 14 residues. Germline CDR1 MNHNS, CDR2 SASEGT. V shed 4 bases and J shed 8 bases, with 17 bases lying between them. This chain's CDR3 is CASSATALGMGYTF. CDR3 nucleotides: TGTGCCAGCAGTGCCACGGCCCTCGGAATGGGCTACACCTTC.

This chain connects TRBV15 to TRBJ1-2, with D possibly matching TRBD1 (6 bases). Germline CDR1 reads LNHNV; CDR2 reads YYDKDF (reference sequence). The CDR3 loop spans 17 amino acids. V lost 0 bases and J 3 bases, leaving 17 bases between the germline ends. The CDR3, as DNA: TGTGCCACCAGCAGAGATTGGTCGGGGGGCGTAGACTATGGCTACACCTTC. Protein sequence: CATSRDWSGGVDYGYTF.

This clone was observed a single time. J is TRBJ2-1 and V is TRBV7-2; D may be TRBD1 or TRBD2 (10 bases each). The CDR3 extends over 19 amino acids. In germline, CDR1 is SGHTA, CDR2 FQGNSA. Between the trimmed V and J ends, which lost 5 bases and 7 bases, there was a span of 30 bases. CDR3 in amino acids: CASSLRDRGPSGSRNEQFF. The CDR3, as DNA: TGTGCCAGCAGCCTTCGGGACAGGGGCCCTAGCGGGAGTAGGAATGAGCAGTTCTTC.

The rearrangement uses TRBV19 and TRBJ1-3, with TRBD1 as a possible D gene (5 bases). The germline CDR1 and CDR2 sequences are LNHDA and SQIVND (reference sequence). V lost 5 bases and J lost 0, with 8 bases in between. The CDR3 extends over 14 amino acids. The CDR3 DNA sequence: TGTGCCAGTAGTTGGGGGAACTCTGGAAACACCATATATTTT. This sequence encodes CASSWGNSGNTIYF.

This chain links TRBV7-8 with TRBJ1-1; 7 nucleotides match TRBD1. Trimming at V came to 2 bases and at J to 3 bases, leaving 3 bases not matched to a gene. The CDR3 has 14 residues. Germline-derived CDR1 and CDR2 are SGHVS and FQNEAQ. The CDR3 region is CASSLQGGDTEAFF. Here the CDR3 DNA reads TGTGCCAGCAGCTTACAGGGGGGGGACACTGAAGCTTTCTTT.

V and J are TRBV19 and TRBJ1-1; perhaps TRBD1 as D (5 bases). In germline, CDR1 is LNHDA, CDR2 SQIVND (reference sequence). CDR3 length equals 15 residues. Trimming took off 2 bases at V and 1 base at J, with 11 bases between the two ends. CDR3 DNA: TGTGCCAGTAGTATAACCGGGACTTCGAACACTGAAGCTTTCTTT. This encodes CASSITGTSNTEAFF.

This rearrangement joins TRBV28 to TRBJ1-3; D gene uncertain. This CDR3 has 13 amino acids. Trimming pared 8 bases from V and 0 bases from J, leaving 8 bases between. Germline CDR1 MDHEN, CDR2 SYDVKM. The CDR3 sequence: CASPSDSGNTIYF. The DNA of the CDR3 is TGTGCCAGCCCCTCCGACTCTGGAAACACCATATATTTT.

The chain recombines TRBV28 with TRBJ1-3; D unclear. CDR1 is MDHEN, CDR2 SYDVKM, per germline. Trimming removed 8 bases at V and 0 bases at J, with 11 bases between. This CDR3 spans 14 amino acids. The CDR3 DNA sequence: TGTGCCAGCGAAGGACGTTCCTCTGGAAACACCATATATTTT. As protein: CASEGRSSGNTIYF.

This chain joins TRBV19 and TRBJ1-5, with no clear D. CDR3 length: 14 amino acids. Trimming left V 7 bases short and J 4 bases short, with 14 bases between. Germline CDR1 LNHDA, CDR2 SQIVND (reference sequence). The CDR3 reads CASNDGLSNQPQHF. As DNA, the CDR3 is TGTGCCAGTAATGACGGCCTTTCTAATCAGCCCCAGCATTTT.

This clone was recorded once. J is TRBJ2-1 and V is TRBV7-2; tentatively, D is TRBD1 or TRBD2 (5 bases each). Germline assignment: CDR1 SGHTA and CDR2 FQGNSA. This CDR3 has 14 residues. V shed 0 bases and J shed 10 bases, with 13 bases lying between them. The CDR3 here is CASSLARDPGEQFF. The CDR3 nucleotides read TGTGCCAGCAGCTTAGCTAGGGACCCGGGAGAGCAGTTCTTC.

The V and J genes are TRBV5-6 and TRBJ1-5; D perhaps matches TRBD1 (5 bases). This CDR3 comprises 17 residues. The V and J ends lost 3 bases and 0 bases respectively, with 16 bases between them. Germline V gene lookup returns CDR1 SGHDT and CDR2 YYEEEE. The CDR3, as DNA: TGTGCCAGCAGCTCAACCGGGACGGATTATAGCAATCAGCCCCAGCATTTT. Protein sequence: CASSSTGTDYSNQPQHF.

The CDR3 loop is CATDFPHYEQYF. The DNA of the CDR3 is TGTGCCACCGACTTCCCCCACTACGAGCAGTACTTC. The chain uses TRBV7-3 and TRBJ2-7; D not certain. Germline V gene sequence: CDR1 SGHTA, CDR2 FQGTGA. The V end lost 10 bases, the J end lost 3 bases, and 13 bases lay between the germline ends. The CDR3 has 12 amino acids.

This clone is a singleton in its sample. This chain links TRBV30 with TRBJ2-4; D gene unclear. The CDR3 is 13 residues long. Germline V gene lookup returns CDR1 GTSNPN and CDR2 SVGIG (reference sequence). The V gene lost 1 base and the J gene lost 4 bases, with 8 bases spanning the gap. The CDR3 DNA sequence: TGTGCCTGGAGTGCCTCGTCTAAAAACATTCAGTACTTC. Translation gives CAWSASSKNIQYF. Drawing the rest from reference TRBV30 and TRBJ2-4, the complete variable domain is SQTIHQWPATLVQPVGSPLSLECTVEGTSNPNLYWYRQAAGRGLQLLFYSVGIGQISSEVPQNLSASRPQDRQFILSSKKLLLSDSGFYLCAWSASSKNIQYFGAGTRLSVL.

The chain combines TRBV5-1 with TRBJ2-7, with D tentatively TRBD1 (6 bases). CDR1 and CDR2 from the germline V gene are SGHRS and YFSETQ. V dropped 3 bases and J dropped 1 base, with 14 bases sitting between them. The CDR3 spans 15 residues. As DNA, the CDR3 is TGCGCCAGCAGCTCCAGGGGACCAACATCCTACGAGCAGTACTTC. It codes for CASSSRGPTSYEQYF.

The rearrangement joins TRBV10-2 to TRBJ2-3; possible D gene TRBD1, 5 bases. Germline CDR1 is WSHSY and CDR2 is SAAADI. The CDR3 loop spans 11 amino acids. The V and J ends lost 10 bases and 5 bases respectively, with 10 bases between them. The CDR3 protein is CATNRRDTQYF. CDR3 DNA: TGCGCCACAAACAGGAGAGATACGCAGTATTTT.